The T cell receptor beta chain described here comes from a study of T cells in Graves' hyperthyroidism and ophthalmopathy (dated by TCRdb to the late 2010s). Context from the whole study: Peripheral blood was sampled at the time of initial diagnosis, prior to any treatment. The roughly 99 discovery patients were divided at random into training and test sets in a 7:3 ratio. Once sampling was done, hyperthyroidism patients were given methimazole at a starting dose of 30 mg daily, whereas ophthalmopathy patients were given high-dose intravenous methylprednisolone. The paper describes TCR Vbeta CDR3 sequencing of some 130 peripheral blood samples, made up of 43 ophthalmopathy patients, some 80 hyperthyroidism patients and 17 progressor patients. The study also compared thyroid tissue and blood T-cell repertoires from five or six Graves' hyperthyroidism patients. Prospective prediction of ophthalmopathy was tested in an independent validation cohort of about 19 hyperthyroidism patients and approximately 17 patients who later progressed to ophthalmopathy. To identify distinguishing TCR V-J signatures, a discovery cohort of 90 to 100 patients was used, comprising approximately 40 with Graves' ophthalmopathy and around 60 with stable Graves' hyperthyroidism. Paper-wide results and their limitations: Ophthalmopathy was separated from stable hyperthyroidism by a 13 V-J signature model, with about 86% sensitivity and around 81% specificity obtained in cross-validation and 80%/75% obtained in testing. Sample size was not statistically predetermined, and investigators were not blinded to group allocation. In validation, progression to ophthalmopathy was predicted by the model with 55% to 71% sensitivity and roughly 76% specificity, a median of approximately 6.5 months before onset. Most expanded thyroid clonotypes (frequency above 0.001) were also detected in blood, a finding suggesting that blood repertoires may reflect thyroid immune responses.

TCR beta CDR3 regions were amplified from RNA transcripts. The first round of RT-PCR for the TCR CDR3 was performed with the HTBI primer set and the Qiagen OneStep RT-PCR kit. Libraries were constructed in a second round of multiplex PCR, after which size selection and purification were carried out. The libraries were sequenced on an Illumina HiSeq2000 using paired-end 100 bp reads. The published analysis was carried out like this. SOAPnuke was used to process the raw data, with reads discarded if the reads contained adapters or uncalled bases, had a mean Phred below 15, or lacked an exact constant-primer or identifier match. COPE v1.2.5 was used to merge the high-quality paired reads, and each unique nucleotide sequence was defined as a clonotype. Clonotypes were aligned to IMGT TRBV, TRBD and TRBJ reference segments using MiTCR v1.1. The analysis was restricted to V-J combinations with a frequency above 0.0001, which together covered 99.2% of the repertoires. A TCS score was defined as the ratio between F50 (clonal expansion) and ExV (chaos), using BLOSUM62-based TCRdist between CDR3 peptides within each V-J. Welch's t-statistics and random forest reduced roughly 530 V-J features to 13, which were used in a naive Bayes classifier (R e1071). The public reads were run again by TCRdb, first through fastp at Q25 and then through MiXCR, and only productive beta chains were kept. CDR3 protein sequences are deduplicated, and each keeps its most common genes and DNA. In this record, the V and J calls reflect TCRdb's handling and not the investigators' own analysis. The sample table records hundreds of thousands of distinct CDR3 sequences; roughly 13% of these occur just once. The ten biggest clones cover approximately 5.7% of the sample.

The hyperthyroidism patients were between 18 and 65 years old and newly diagnosed, with a disease duration of less than 2 months. The study excluded patients with uncontrolled infections, other autoimmune diseases, pregnancy or lactation. Diagnoses were based on clinical symptoms, serum thyroxine and TRAb, thyroid ultrasound and orbital computed tomography. Blood from progressor patients was drawn when they were first diagnosed with hyperthyroidism, before any ophthalmopathy symptoms appeared. Ficoll-Paque density gradient centrifugation was used to isolate PBMCs from under 11 ml of fresh peripheral blood. Progressor patients were initially diagnosed with Graves' hyperthyroidism and developed ophthalmopathy during follow-up. Total RNA was extracted using Trizol reagent, and RNA quality was assessed on an Agilent 2100 Bioanalyzer. In its sample, this clonotype was seen many times. Its antigen specificity is not known. Nothing much larger sits one base from this clone, and base qualities are not available.

The CDR3, cysteine through phenylalanine, is 19 amino acids long. Just CDR3 DNA is preserved here, 57 bases in frame from base 1. Taken from the germline V gene, the CDR1 and CDR2 loops are SGHTA and FQGTGA. V is cut back by 3 bases and J by 7 bases, with 20 bases in the junction unmatched. The TCR was taken from a woman in her thirties with Graves' hyperthyroidism that later progressed to Graves' ophthalmopathy. Rearrangement joined TRBV7-3 to TRBJ2-4; the central 8 bases match TRBD2. Sequenced material: blood. CDR3 sequence: CASSLGSGGLRDGGNIQYF. The bases read TGTGCCAGCAGCTTGGGATCGGGAGGGCTTCGAGATGGGGGGAACATTCAGTACTTC.